This T cell receptor (beta chain) was profiled in a study of cytomegalovirus exposure and HLA in healthy donors. In the study overall: The study's early data release held some 85 million unique TCRs from HLA-typed donors. Overall study findings and caveats: A few V segments could not be told apart, such as TRBV6-2 and TRBV6-3, and were left out.

PCR involved 60 Vbeta and 13 Jbeta primers. Assay used: immunoSEQ multiplex PCR; TCRdb lists only in-frame clones, some missing. Counted here are 150,000 to 200,000 clones, roughly 78% occurring once; the ten biggest clones make up 1%. Comments on this clone: Antigen specificity is unknown.

CDR1 and CDR2 from the germline V gene are SEHNR and FQNEAQ (reference sequence). The J segment lost 0 bases and the V segment lost 6 bases, leaving 4 bases of the junction unmatched. This CDR3 comprises 16 residues. The sample was PBMCs. This receptor was obtained from a woman aged 45-59 years in good health and CMV-seropositive. The chain joins TRBV7-9 to TRBJ2-1, with 11 nucleotides matching TRBD2. CDR3 amino acids: CASSAGTSGSYNEQFF. CDR3 nucleotides: TGTGCCAGCAGTGCCGGGACTAGCGGCTCCTACAATGAGCAGTTCTTC.